This T cell receptor (beta chain) derives from a study of T cells in Graves' hyperthyroidism and ophthalmopathy. RNA transcripts provided the source from which TCR beta CDR3 regions were amplified. First-round RT-PCR targeting the TCR CDR3 was performed with the HTBI primer set. Each CDR3 protein gets one entry after TCRdb re-called the multiplex PCR reads with MiXCR. The table includes about 350,000 distinct CDR3 sequences, roughly a sixth detected once. This clonotype was detected many times. Subjects aged 18 to 65 presented with newly diagnosed hyperthyroidism of less than 2 months' duration. Sequenced material: blood. This receptor was identified in a woman aged 25-40 years with Graves' hyperthyroidism that later progressed to Graves' ophthalmopathy.

CDR3 residues: CASSEQNRGIQETQYF. The CDR3 DNA reads TGTGCCAGCAGTGAGCAGAACAGGGGGATCCAAGAGACCCAGTACTTC. The V and J genes are TRBV6-1 and TRBJ2-5; TRBD1 agrees at 8 bases. V lost 3 bases to trimming and J lost 1 base; unmatched junction nucleotides: 7. CDR1 MNHNS and CDR2 SASEGT come from the germline V gene. The CDR3 extends over 16 amino acids.